This TCR beta chain originates from a study of blood T cell repertoires in COVID-19. Study summary: Acute and convalescent COVID-19 specimens originated in the United States, Italy and Spain. Sources were T cells, B-cell-depleted T cells, or PBMCs; the material itself was cDNA or gDNA.

The CDR3 extends over 13 amino acids. Trimming shortened V by 1 base and J by 3 bases, and 7 bases separated the two germline ends. Per germline, CDR1 SGHDT and CDR2 YYEEEE. As processed by the authors: Cell counts per sample came from amplifying reference gene primers. The method was immunoSEQ multiplex PCR; TCRdb's version includes in-frame clones alone and lacks a portion of them. Clonal size and the V and J genes are those of that table, whereas D and trimming came from the DNA. The repertoire holds about 190,000 clones, 70% to 80% seen once, with approximately 15% in the top ten. This clone was detected a few times.

The chain links TRBV5-6 to TRBJ1-2; D is unclear. Sequenced: peripheral blood. The TCR was taken from a man aged 45-60 years who had recovered from COVID-19. This CDR3 reads CASSLPRDYGYTF. CDR3 DNA sequence: TGTGCCAGCAGCTTGCCGAGAGACTATGGCTACACCTTC.